This entry lists 18 T cell receptor beta chains sequenced from one sample in a study of blood T cells in healthy people across ages. Using a J-beta primer mix together with a sample-barcoded 5' primer, a second PCR was run for about 7 to 12 cycles. TCRdb analysed the 5' RACE reads with MiXCR anew, one entry per CDR3 protein. The sample lists fewer than 1,200,000 distinct CDR3 sequences, almost 25% occurring once. The data were also submitted as part of a second study, on T cells of mothers and their children.

The sample was blood. These receptors were collected from a girl between 2 and 10 years old in good health.

The CDR3 spells CSAEQGLNTEAFF. The CDR3 bases are TGCAGTGCTGAACAGGGGTTGAACACTGAAGCTTTCTTT. The rearrangement uses TRBV20-1 and TRBJ1-1; TRBD1 matches 7 bases. The V and J ends lost 5 bases and 0 bases, in that order; junction bases with no gene match: 3. Germline V gene lookup returns CDR1 DFQATT and CDR2 SNEGSKA (reference sequence). CDR3 length: 13 amino acids.

The chain employs TRBV12-3 or TRBV12-4 and TRBJ1-2, with a possible D match to TRBD1 (5 bases). The CDR3 extends over 13 amino acids. V lost 6 bases, J lost 8 bases, and 16 bases lay in between. The CDR3 nucleotides read TGTGCCAGCAGCAGCTCCACCAGGGACGGCTACACCTTC. This translates into CASSSSTRDGYTF.

This clonotype occurred a few times. V and J are TRBV4-3 and TRBJ2-2, with D maybe TRBD1 (5 bases). The CDR3 extends over 14 amino acids. V lost 2 bases, J lost 7 bases, and 11 bases lay in between. Germline loops: CDR1 LGHNA, CDR2 YSLEER. The DNA of the CDR3 is TGCGCCAGCAGCCAATTTCAGGGCAGCGGGGAGCTGTTTTTT. Translation: CASSQFQGSGELFF.

This clonotype was picked up a small number of times. This chain joins TRBV24-1 and TRBJ2-5; D not certain. Trimming took off 4 bases at V and 1 base at J, with 12 bases between the two ends. Germline assignment: CDR1 KGHDR and CDR2 SFDVKD. The length of the CDR3 is 15 residues. The CDR3 reads CATSDRTKSQETQYF. CDR3 DNA sequence: TGTGCCACCAGTGACCGCACAAAGAGCCAAGAGACCCAGTACTTC.

A few counts support this clonotype. The rearrangement joins TRBV6-1 to TRBJ2-3; 7 bases fit TRBD2. J lost 0 bases, V lost 6 bases, and 6 bases had no gene match. Per the germline V gene, CDR1 is MNHNS and CDR2 is SASEGT. The CDR3 covers 15 residues. CDR3 residues: CASSSSGISTDTQYF. The CDR3 DNA sequence: TGTGCCAGCAGCTCTAGCGGTATTAGCACAGATACGCAGTATTTT.

About this clonotype itself: Here the CDR3 omits its conserved ending phenylalanine or tryptophan, so a read error is the likely source. This chain uses TRBV10-3 with TRBJ2-7; D may match TRBD1 or TRBD2 (5 bases each). V dropped 4 bases and J dropped 0 bases, with 10 bases sitting between them. This CDR3 has 14 amino acids. In germline, CDR1 is ENHRY, CDR2 SYGVKD. In DNA, the CDR3 is TGTGCCATCAGTGGGGGGAGAAGCTCCTACGAGCAGTACTCC. Protein: CAISGGRSSYEQYS.

The chain recombines TRBV12-3 or TRBV12-4 with TRBJ1-4, with TRBD1 as a possible D gene (6 bases). V was clipped by 5 bases and J by 7 bases, with 14 bases between them. This CDR3 is built from 14 residues. In nucleotides, the CDR3 is TGTGCCAGCAGTGCACGGGACACCTTTGAAAAACTGTTTTTT. Its translation is CASSARDTFEKLFF.

The chain uses TRBV5-5 and TRBJ2-5, with TRBD1 matching over 7 bases. The CDR3 totals 14 residues. V trimming: 5 bases; J trimming: 4 bases; junction bases outside the gene matches: 8. From germline, CDR1 is SGHKS and CDR2 YYEKEE (reference sequence). The CDR3 nucleotides read TGTGCCAGCAGTCGGGACAGTTTCTTAGAGACCCAGTACTTC. It yields the protein CASSRDSFLETQYF.

The chain is built from TRBV21-1 and TRBJ2-7; TRBD1, the table's D call, lacks a check against the DNA. TRBV21-1 is given as a pseudogene. The CDR3 has 19 residues. The CDR3 sequence is CASSKEWCRDPREIYEQYF. The CDR3 bases are TGTGCCAGCAGCAAAGAGTGGTGCCGGGACCCCAGGGAGATCTACGAGCAGTACTTC.

Turning to this clonotype: At one end the junction does not follow the germline gene, possibly because of a read error. This chain links TRBV12-3 or TRBV12-4 with TRBJ2-5; a weak D match, TRBD2 (6 bases). The CDR3 has 12 residues. The CDR3 region is CASSLAEWREFF. CDR3 DNA: TGTGCCAGCAGTTTAGCTGAGTGGAGGGAGTTCTTC.

This chain uses TRBV9 with TRBJ2-7; D possibly corresponds to TRBD2 (5 bases). CDR3 length: 14 amino acids. Germline CDR1 is SGDLS and CDR2 is YYNGEE. Trimming stripped 3 bases from V and 7 bases from J, with 17 bases between. CDR3 in amino acids: CASSASGGGEEQYF. CDR3 nucleotide sequence: TGTGCCAGCAGCGCCAGTGGAGGTGGCGAAGAGCAGTACTTC.

The table lists this clonotype with a few counts. The rearrangement joins TRBV7-9 to TRBJ1-2; D remains ambiguous. There are 13 residues in the CDR3. V was shortened by 10 bases and J by 10 bases, with 22 bases between the two germline ends. The germline V gene has CDR1 SEHNR and CDR2 FQNEAQ (reference sequence). CDR3 coding DNA: TGTGCCAACGACCCTATAGCAGGTGGTCCCTACACCTTC. Its translation is CANDPIAGGPYTF. Variable domain in full (rest from reference TRBV7-9 and TRBJ1-2): DTGVSQNPRHKITKRGQNVTFRCDPISEHNRLYWYRQTLGQGPEFLTYFQNEAQLEKSRLLSDRFSAERPKGSFSTLEIQRTEQGDSAMYLCANDPIAGGPYTFGSGTRLTVV.

The gene calls are TRBV29-1 and TRBJ2-3; D unresolved. Germline V gene sequence: CDR1 SQVTM, CDR2 ANQGSEA. The ends were cut back, 7 bases at V and 3 bases at J, with 2 bases in the middle. The CDR3 spans 9 residues. The CDR3 sequence is CSATDTQYF. The DNA of the CDR3 is TGCAGCGCAACAGATACGCAGTATTTT.

The rearrangement joins TRBV4-3 to TRBJ1-5; tentative D call: TRBD1 (6 bases). Trimming took 0 bases from V and 2 from J, leaving 11 bases between them. The CDR3 is made up of 16 amino acids. CDR1 is LGHNA and CDR2 is YSLEER in the germline V gene. CDR3 DNA sequence: TGCGCCAGCAGCCAAGAATGGGACACGGGCAATCAGCCCCAGCATTTT. Translation gives CASSQEWDTGNQPQHF.

This clonotype was counted only a few times. This chain links TRBV7-2 with TRBJ2-5, with D maybe TRBD2 (6 bases). Per germline, CDR1 SGHTA and CDR2 FQGNSA. Trimming removed 5 bases from V and 7 bases from J, with 14 bases in between. The CDR3 covers 13 residues. CDR3 sequence (DNA): TGTGCCAGCAGCGACCCTAGCGTTGCGACCCAGTACTTC. Amino acids: CASSDPSVATQYF.

CDR3 nucleotides: TGTGCCAGCAGTGGGTCTAGCGGGAGGAACACCGGGGAGCTGTTTTTT. Its protein is CASSGSSGRNTGELFF. The chain employs TRBV6-1 and TRBJ2-2, with TRBD2 matching over 10 bases. The CDR3 runs to 16 residues. Germline values: CDR1 MNHNS, CDR2 SASEGT. V trimming: 4 bases; J trimming: 1 base; junction bases outside the gene matches: 3.

This chain uses TRBV12-3 or TRBV12-4 with TRBJ2-1; possible D gene TRBD1, 5 bases. Trimming cost V 7 bases and J 0 bases, with 10 bases left between them. This CDR3 has 14 residues. DNA of the CDR3: TGTGCCAGCAACGGACACAGCTCCTACAATGAGCAGTTCTTC. Translating gives CASNGHSSYNEQFF.

This clonotype occurred a few times. The chain is built from TRBV20-1 and TRBJ2-3; no definite D call. There are 13 residues in the CDR3. Trimming removed 6 bases from V and 0 bases from J, with 10 bases in between. From germline, CDR1 is DFQATT and CDR2 SNEGSKA (reference sequence). CDR3 nucleotides: TGCAGTGCCGCCCTGGAGAGCACAGATACGCAGTATTTT. Amino acid sequence: CSAALESTDTQYF.